A single sample gave rise to the 25 T cell receptor beta chains below, sequenced in a study of blood T cell repertoires in COVID-19. Some clones are missing from TCRdb's copy, which holds only in-frame ones; the method was immunoSEQ multiplex PCR. This table has 380,000 or so clones, around 90% appearing once. Material: peripheral blood. These receptors were collected from a man between 40 and 49 years old with acute or convalescent COVID-19.

This clone is a singleton in its sample. V usage is TRBV5-4 and J usage is TRBJ2-5; 7 nucleotides line up with TRBD2. The CDR3 contains 12 residues. The V segment lost 4 bases and the J segment 7 bases; nucleotides outside the gene matches: 4. Germline CDR1 is SGHNT and CDR2 is YYREEE (reference sequence). CDR3 DNA sequence: TGTGCCAGCAGCCCCAGGGAGGGGACCCAGTACTTC. As protein: CASSPREGTQYF. The variable domain in full, completed from reference TRBV5-4 and TRBJ2-5, reads ETGVTQSPTHLIKTRGQQVTLRCSSQSGHNTVSWYQQALGQGPQFIFQYYREEENGRGNFPPRFSGLQFPNYSSELNVNALELDDSALYLCASSPREGTQYFGPGTRLLVL.

CDR3 nucleotide sequence: TGTGCCAGCAGCACCGGACAGGGGAAGAGCAATGAGCAGTTCTTC. This encodes CASSTGQGKSNEQFF. The chain couples TRBV27 to TRBJ2-1; 9 nucleotides match TRBD1. Germline V gives CDR1 MNHEY, CDR2 SMNVEV (reference sequence). The CDR3 runs 15 residues. Losses at the gene ends were 6 bases for V and 6 bases for J; bases not matched to a gene: 9.

V is TRBV7-9 and J is TRBJ2-3; D gene unclear. The V end lost 0 bases, the J end lost 2 bases, and 12 bases lay between the germline ends. The CDR3 loop spans 16 amino acids. Germline lookup yields CDR1 SEHNR and CDR2 FQNEAQ (reference sequence). This chain's CDR3 is CASSLAQSVYTDTQYF. The CDR3 DNA sequence: TGTGCCAGCAGCTTAGCGCAAAGCGTGTACACAGATACGCAGTATTTT.

This clone was recorded once. This chain links TRBV6-5 with TRBJ1-5; D remains unclear. This CDR3 contains 14 residues. V dropped 10 bases and J dropped 3 bases, with 16 bases sitting between them. Per germline, CDR1 MNHEY and CDR2 SVGAGI. The CDR3 loop is CATRGERHNQPQHF. The CDR3 bases are TGTGCCACCCGGGGAGAGAGGCACAATCAGCCCCAGCATTTT.

In nucleotides, the CDR3 is TGCGCCAGCAGTTTGACAGGAACCTCTGGGGCCAACGTCCTGACTTTC. This encodes CASSLTGTSGANVLTF. The chain links TRBV5-1 to TRBJ2-6; maybe TRBD1 (6 bases). This CDR3 has 16 amino acids. V gave up 5 bases and J gave up 0 bases, with 12 bases separating them. From germline, CDR1 is SGHRS and CDR2 YFSETQ.

The chain links TRBV10-3 to TRBJ1-1; D gene ambiguous. The V end was cut by 6 bases, the J end by 0 bases, with 8 bases between. The CDR3 is 13 amino acids. Germline values: CDR1 ENHRY, CDR2 SYGVKD. Here the CDR3 DNA reads TGTGCCATCAGACTAGATTTGAACACTGAAGCTTTCTTT. Its protein product is CAIRLDLNTEAFF.

The CDR3 loop is CASSLYRVGYGYTF. Here the CDR3 DNA reads TGTGCCAGCAGTTTATACAGGGTCGGATATGGCTACACCTTC. The chain recombines TRBV28 with TRBJ1-2; maybe TRBD1 (6 bases). Germline loops: CDR1 MDHEN, CDR2 SYDVKM. V was cut by 1 base and J by 5 bases, with 11 bases left in between. The CDR3 contains 14 residues.

V and J are TRBV19 and TRBJ1-2; D possibly corresponds to TRBD1 (5 bases). Deletions cut 6 bases from V and 3 bases from J, with 17 bases between. Germline V lookup: CDR1 LNHDA, CDR2 SQIVND (reference sequence). The length of the CDR3 is 15 residues. The chain's CDR3 is CASRGSAGGDYGYTF. CDR3 nucleotide sequence: TGTGCCAGTAGAGGCTCGGCCGGGGGTGACTATGGCTACACCTTC.

The chain carries TRBV5-5 and TRBJ1-2; no clear D. Germline CDR1 is SGHKS and CDR2 is YYEKEE (reference sequence). The CDR3 contains 16 residues. Trimming removed 3 bases at V and 2 bases at J, with 17 bases between. The CDR3 loop reads CASSSSGFEVNYGYTF. CDR3 in DNA: TGTGCCAGCAGCTCGAGCGGGTTCGAGGTCAACTATGGCTACACCTTC.

The rearrangement uses TRBV5-1 and TRBJ1-2, with D unresolved. This CDR3 has 12 residues. Germline-derived CDR1 and CDR2 are SGHRS and YFSETQ. The V gene lost 8 bases and the J gene lost 4 bases, with 12 bases spanning the gap. Here the CDR3 reads CASRDSSYGYTF. As DNA, the CDR3 is TGCGCCAGTCGGGATTCTAGCTATGGCTACACCTTC.

V is TRBV5-4 and J is TRBJ2-2; TRBD2 agrees at 7 bases. The V segment lost 3 bases and the J segment 4 bases; nucleotides outside the gene matches: 3. This CDR3 is 14 amino acids long. Germline CDR1 reads SGHNT; CDR2 reads YYREEE (reference sequence). This CDR3 is CASSWGGTTGELFF. CDR3 bases: TGTGCCAGCAGCTGGGGGGGGACCACCGGGGAGCTGTTTTTT.

The rearrangement uses TRBV6-5 and TRBJ2-7; D uncertain. V dropped 5 bases and J dropped 5 bases, with 10 bases sitting between them. The CDR3 length is 12 residues. CDR1 is MNHEY, CDR2 SVGAGI, per germline. CDR3 DNA: TGTGCCAGCAGTCATACATTGGACGAGCAGTACTTC. Its translation: CASSHTLDEQYF.

Here the CDR3 reads CASSPPSSGGPLDTQYF. As DNA, the CDR3 is TGTGCCAGCTCACCACCGTCTAGCGGGGGCCCCCTAGATACGCAGTATTTT. This chain uses TRBV18 with TRBJ2-3; the match to TRBD2 covers 10 bases. Germline V gene data show CDR1 as KGHSH and CDR2 as LQKENI. This CDR3 is 17 amino acids long. With 0 bases clipped from V and 5 bases from J, the junction kept 8 bases outside the gene matches.

The chain combines TRBV19 with TRBJ2-2, with 8 bases matching TRBD2. The CDR3 extends over 15 amino acids. The V and J ends lost 8 bases and 0 bases, in that order; junction bases with no gene match: 5. CDR1 is LNHDA and CDR2 is SQIVND in the germline V gene (reference sequence). The CDR3 spells CASLRGGSNTGELFF. The CDR3 DNA is TGTGCCAGTCTTCGGGGGGGATCGAACACCGGGGAGCTGTTTTTT.

The chain recombines TRBV29-1 with TRBJ2-1; possibly TRBD2 for D (7 bases). This CDR3 region has 11 residues. Germline CDR1 reads SQVTM; CDR2 reads ANQGSEA. Between the trimmed V and J ends, which lost 7 bases and 10 bases, there was a span of 14 bases. As DNA, the CDR3 is TGCAGCGCGCACGGGGGGCCAGAGCAGTTCTTC. It is translated as CSAHGGPEQFF.

The chain employs TRBV5-1 and TRBJ1-1; 9 positions match TRBD1. CDR3 length equals 16 residues. The V segment lost 3 bases and the J segment 1 base; nucleotides outside the gene matches: 7. CDR1 is SGHRS and CDR2 is YFSETQ in the germline V gene. The CDR3, as DNA: TGCGCCAGCAGCTCCGTAACGGGACAGGGGAACACTGAAGCTTTCTTT. Translated, it gives CASSSVTGQGNTEAFF.

The chain combines TRBV6-6 with TRBJ1-1; weak D call: TRBD1 (5 bases). CDR1 is MNHNY and CDR2 is SVGAGI in the germline V gene (reference sequence). The CDR3 length is 15 residues. V lost 5 bases and J lost 2, with 15 bases in between. The CDR3: CASSLLGGVNTEAFF. Here the CDR3 DNA reads TGTGCCAGCAGTCTACTTGGGGGGGTTAACACTGAAGCTTTCTTT.

V gene TRBV15 combines with J gene TRBJ1-4; 10 bases are a match to TRBD1. Germline trimming cut 0 bases from V and 7 bases from J; bases unmatched to any gene: 5. The CDR3 covers 16 residues. Germline loops: CDR1 LNHNV, CDR2 YYDKDF (reference sequence). Here the CDR3 reads CATSRDPDRGREKLFF. The CDR3 DNA reads as TGTGCCACCAGCAGAGATCCCGACAGGGGGCGTGAAAAACTGTTTTTT.

This clone was detected only once. The V call is TRBV5-4, the J call TRBJ1-1; the match to TRBD1 covers 10 bases. Trimming at V came to 4 bases and at J to 5 bases, leaving 8 bases not matched to a gene. The CDR3 spans 15 residues. CDR1 is SGHNT, CDR2 YYREEE, per germline (reference sequence). The CDR3 protein is CASSTRDRGRTEAFF. CDR3 in DNA: TGTGCCAGCAGCACCAGGGACAGGGGAAGAACTGAAGCTTTCTTT. The full variable domain, completed using reference TRBV5-4 and TRBJ1-1, is ETGVTQSPTHLIKTRGQQVTLRCSSQSGHNTVSWYQQALGQGPQFIFQYYREEENGRGNFPPRFSGLQFPNYSSELNVNALELDDSALYLCASSTRDRGRTEAFFGQGTRLTVV.

The chain uses TRBV7-2 and TRBJ2-1; no firm D call. The germline V gene has CDR1 SGHTA and CDR2 FQGNSA. The CDR3 runs 11 residues. Trimming removed 4 bases at V and 9 bases at J, with 7 bases between. The CDR3 DNA reads as TGTGCCAGCAGCTCGGCGGTTGAGCAGTTCTTC. Protein sequence: CASSSAVEQFF.

The chain links TRBV7-8 to TRBJ2-1; 12 nucleotides match TRBD2. The CDR3 is made up of 16 amino acids. The J segment lost 8 bases and the V segment lost 5 bases, leaving 10 bases of the junction unmatched. Germline V gene lookup returns CDR1 SGHVS and CDR2 FQNEAQ. The CDR3 is CASSVTSGSMVDEQFF. The CDR3 DNA sequence: TGTGCCAGCAGCGTGACTAGCGGGAGTATGGTGGATGAGCAGTTCTTC.

This CDR3 is CASSPGTGLYGYTF. CDR3 in DNA: TGCGCCAGCAGCCCAGGGACAGGGTTGTATGGCTACACCTTC. This rearrangement joins TRBV5-1 to TRBJ1-2; 9 positions match TRBD1. Germline lookup yields CDR1 SGHRS and CDR2 YFSETQ. V lost 4 bases to trimming and J lost 5 bases; unmatched junction nucleotides: 6. The CDR3 totals 14 residues.

The V and J genes are TRBV28 and TRBJ1-4; 8 bases align to TRBD1. Germline V gene sequence: CDR1 MDHEN, CDR2 SYDVKM. The CDR3 consists of 12 residues. Trimming cost V 9 bases and J 8 bases; bases outside gene matches: 5. The CDR3 coding sequence is TGTGCCAGTGGGACAGGTCGCGAAAAACTGTTTTTT. The encoded protein is CASGTGREKLFF.

The rearrangement joins TRBV19 to TRBJ1-4; D uncertain. V shed 4 bases and J shed 13 bases, with 13 bases lying between them. The CDR3 spans 12 residues. CDR1 and CDR2 from the germline V gene are LNHDA and SQIVND (reference sequence). CDR3 nucleotide sequence: TGTGCCAGTAGTAACTACCTCGGTACACTGTTTTTT. Translation: CASSNYLGTLFF.

The V and J genes are TRBV7-8 and TRBJ2-1, with 9 bases that match TRBD2. CDR3 length: 17 residues. The V segment lost 1 base and the J segment 7 bases; nucleotides outside the gene matches: 11. Per the germline V gene, CDR1 is SGHVS and CDR2 is FQNEAQ. Written as DNA, the CDR3 is TGTGCCAGCAGCTTAGGAATCGGACTAGCGAAGAGGAATGAGCAGTTCTTC. This sequence encodes CASSLGIGLAKRNEQFF.